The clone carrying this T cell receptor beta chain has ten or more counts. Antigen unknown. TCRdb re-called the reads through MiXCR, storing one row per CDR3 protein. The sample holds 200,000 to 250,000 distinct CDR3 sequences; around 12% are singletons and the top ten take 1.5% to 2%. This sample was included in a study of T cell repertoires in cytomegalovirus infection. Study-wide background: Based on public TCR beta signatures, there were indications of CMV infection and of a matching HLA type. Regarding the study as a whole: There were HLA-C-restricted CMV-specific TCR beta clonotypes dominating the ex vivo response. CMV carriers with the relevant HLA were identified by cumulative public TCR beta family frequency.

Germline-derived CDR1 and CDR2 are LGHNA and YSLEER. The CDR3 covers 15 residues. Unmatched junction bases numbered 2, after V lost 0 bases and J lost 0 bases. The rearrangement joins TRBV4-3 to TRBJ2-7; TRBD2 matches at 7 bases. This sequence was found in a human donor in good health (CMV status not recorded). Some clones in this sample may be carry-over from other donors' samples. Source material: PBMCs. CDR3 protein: CASSQDPGGSYEQYF. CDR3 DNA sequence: TGCGCCAGCAGCCAAGACCCGGGAGGCTCCTACGAGCAGTACTTC.